Below, one T cell receptor (beta chain) is given with its context. Its antigen is not identified. Assay used: immunoSEQ multiplex PCR; TCRdb lists only in-frame clones, some missing. The repertoire holds around 77,000 clones, roughly 89% seen once, with roughly 29% in the top ten. V gave up 0 bases and J gave up 2 bases, with 7 bases separating them. Per the germline V gene, CDR1 is SGHTS and CDR2 is YDEGEE. This CDR3 comprises 14 residues. The data belong to a study of siplizumab effects on memory and regulatory T cells. Findings and caveats of the study: The diversity of naive T cells seemed greater than that of memory cells, and their alloresponse contribution seemed major.

The V and J genes are TRBV5-8 and TRBJ2-3; a possible D gene is TRBD2 (6 bases). This clonotype was sampled from a human donor in good health. Sequenced: CD8+ T cells sorted from blood. The CDR3: CASSLAGDTDTQYF. The CDR3 DNA reads TGTGCCAGCAGCTTGGCGGGGGACACAGATACGCAGTATTTT.